This passage covers 20 T cell receptor beta chains from one sample sequenced in a study of graft-versus-host responses after intestinal transplantation. Clones were read by immunoSEQ multiplex PCR, and TCRdb kept only the in-frame ones, dropping some. The sample includes about 71,000 clones, less than 95% of them seen just once. The antigens of these receptors remain unknown. The input for sequencing was unstimulated CD8+ T cells sorted from spleen or lymph node cells, taken before intestinal transplant. These receptors came from a human donor who received an intestinal transplant.

This sequence joins TRBV5-1 and TRBJ2-5, with 15 bases lining up with TRBD2. This CDR3 region has 17 residues. Germline CDR1 and CDR2: SGHRS and YFSETQ. The V and J ends lost 4 bases and 4 bases, in that order; junction bases with no gene match: 8. Here the CDR3 reads CASSRGTSGGHGETQYF. DNA of the CDR3: TGCGCCAGCAGCCGGGGGACTAGCGGGGGGCACGGAGAGACCCAGTACTTC.

The V gene is TRBV5-6, the J gene TRBJ2-3; D is unclear. Germline assignment: CDR1 SGHDT and CDR2 YYEEEE. The CDR3 totals 15 residues. V was pared by 0 bases and J by 2 bases, with 10 bases between. CDR3 amino acids: CASSLGSSITDTQYF. CDR3 coding DNA: TGTGCCAGCAGCTTGGGGTCTAGTATCACAGATACGCAGTATTTT.

The chain carries TRBV2 and TRBJ1-1; D is undetermined. This CDR3 is 13 amino acids long. The germline V gene encodes CDR1 SNHLY and CDR2 FYNNEI. V dropped 8 bases and J dropped 0 bases, with 10 bases sitting between them. This CDR3 reads CASGGSLNTEAFF. Here the CDR3 DNA reads TGTGCCAGCGGAGGCAGCTTGAACACTGAAGCTTTCTTT.

The chain is built from TRBV29-1 and TRBJ1-2, with TRBD1 matching 7 bases. The CDR3 runs to 11 residues. V shed 3 bases, J shed 7 bases, and the junction held 2 bases outside the gene matches. CDR1 and CDR2 from the germline V gene are SQVTM and ANQGSEA. The DNA for the CDR3 is TGCAGCGTTGAGGCAGGGGGTGGCTACACCTTC. Its translation is CSVEAGGGYTF. Based on the CDR3 plus reference TRBV29-1 and TRBJ1-2, the full variable domain is SAVISQKPSRDICQRGTSLTIQCQVDSQVTMMFWYRQQPGQSLTLIATANQGSEATYESGFVIDKFPISRPNLTFSTLTVSNMSPEDSSIYLCSVEAGGGYTFGSGTRLTVV.

This chain connects TRBV27 to TRBJ2-7; 7 bases fit TRBD1. V lost 5 bases, J lost 2 bases, and 9 bases stayed unmatched. The CDR3 has 15 residues. CDR1 is MNHEY, CDR2 SMNVEV, per germline (reference sequence). In DNA form, the CDR3 reads TGTGCCAGCAGTCTTCAGGCCGGGACAGCCTACGAGCAGTACTTC. Translated, it gives CASSLQAGTAYEQYF.

This clone has a count of ten or more. The chain has TRBV29-1 and TRBJ1-2; a weak D match, TRBD1 (5 bases). V was clipped by 5 bases and J by 4 bases, with 14 bases between them. Germline V gene sequence: CDR1 SQVTM, CDR2 ANQGSEA. The CDR3 runs to 13 residues. In DNA form, the CDR3 reads TGCAGCGTTCCCGAAGGGGTTGGCTATGGCTACACCTTC. Protein: CSVPEGVGYGYTF.

The chain employs TRBV6-1 and TRBJ1-1; tentative D call: TRBD1 (5 bases). The CDR3 has 12 amino acids. The ends were cut back, 6 bases at V and 6 bases at J, with 11 bases in the middle. CDR1 and CDR2 from the germline V gene are MNHNS and SASEGT. In DNA form, the CDR3 reads TGTGCCAGCAGGGGGGGGTTCGCTGAAGCTTTCTTT. Its translation is CASRGGFAEAFF.

V is TRBV2 and J is TRBJ1-2; TRBD1 matches 8 bases. This CDR3 comprises 15 residues. Germline loops: CDR1 SNHLY, CDR2 FYNNEI. V was pared by 6 bases and J by 1 base, with 7 bases of the junction left unmatched. CDR3 in amino acids: CASRDRQGRNYGYTF. CDR3 DNA sequence: TGTGCCAGCAGGGACCGACAGGGGCGTAACTATGGCTACACCTTC.

The chain uses TRBV10-2 and TRBJ2-1; D gene unclear. Per germline, CDR1 WSHSY and CDR2 SAAADI. The CDR3 length is 12 residues. V shed 6 bases and J shed 1 base, with 4 bases lying between them. CDR3 protein: CASRQSYNEQFF. The CDR3 DNA is TGCGCCAGCAGGCAGTCCTACAATGAGCAGTTCTTC.

CDR3 in amino acids: CATHKGIAGSTDTQYF. The CDR3 DNA is TGTGCCACCCATAAAGGAATAGCGGGTAGCACAGATACGCAGTATTTT. The rearrangement joins TRBV7-9 to TRBJ2-3; 7 positions match TRBD2. CDR3 size: 16 residues. CDR1 and CDR2 from the germline V gene are SEHNR and FQNEAQ (reference sequence). V was clipped by 10 bases and J by 0 bases; unmatched bases: 13.

The chain is built from TRBV7-8 and TRBJ2-7, with a weak D call TRBD1 (5 bases). Trimming pared 2 bases from V and 0 bases from J, leaving 17 bases between. Germline CDR1 and CDR2: SGHVS and FQNEAQ. The CDR3 has 17 amino acids. CDR3 nucleotides: TGTGCCAGCAGCTTATATGCAGGGCAGGAGTTCTCCTACGAGCAGTACTTC. It translates to CASSLYAGQEFSYEQYF.

J is TRBJ1-2 and V is TRBV15; TRBD1 matches at 8 bases. This CDR3 is 17 amino acids long. CDR1 is LNHNV, CDR2 YYDKDF, per germline (reference sequence). The junction had 12 bases not matched to a gene; V was cut back by 0 bases and J by 6 bases. CDR3 sequence: CATSRDGLSTGVHGYTF. In DNA, the CDR3 is TGTGCCACCAGCAGAGACGGGCTTTCGACAGGGGTACATGGCTACACCTTC.

This chain connects TRBV5-1 to TRBJ2-7; a possible D gene is TRBD1 (5 bases). V dropped 0 bases and J dropped 0 bases, with 13 bases sitting between them. The CDR3 is 16 residues long. Germline V CDR1 and CDR2: SGHRS, YFSETQ. CDR3 protein: CASSLVQAEDSYEQYF. The CDR3 DNA follows: TGCGCCAGCAGCTTGGTACAGGCTGAAGACTCCTACGAGCAGTACTTC.

The chain uses TRBV7-9 and TRBJ2-1, with 9 bases identical to TRBD2. The CDR3 sequence is 16 residues long. In germline, CDR1 is SEHNR, CDR2 FQNEAQ (reference sequence). Losses at the gene ends were 5 bases for V and 4 bases for J; bases not matched to a gene: 9. This CDR3 is CASSPGTSPPYNEQFF. CDR3 bases: TGTGCCAGCAGCCCAGGGACTAGCCCCCCATACAATGAGCAGTTCTTC.

The chain combines TRBV11-2 with TRBJ1-2, with a tentative D call TRBD1 (6 bases). This CDR3 contains 16 residues. V gave up 5 bases and J gave up 8 bases, with 24 bases separating them. CDR1 is SGHAT and CDR2 is FQNNGV in the germline V gene. CDR3 in amino acids: CASSVGGGAGVMGYTF. Here the CDR3 DNA reads TGTGCCAGCAGCGTAGGGGGTGGGGCAGGGGTCATGGGCTACACCTTC. The entire variable domain, with the rest obtained from reference TRBV11-2 and TRBJ1-2, is as follows: EAGVAQSPRYKIIEKRQSVAFWCNPISGHATLYWYQQILGQGPKLLIQFQNNGVVDDSQLPKDRFSAERLKGVDSTLKIQPAKLEDSAVYLCASSVGGGAGVMGYTFGSGTRLTVV.

The V and J genes are TRBV25-1 and TRBJ2-1; 11 bases agree with TRBD2. Germline V gene data show CDR1 as MGHDK and CDR2 as SYGVNS. The ends lost 6 bases at V and 4 bases at J; junction bases unmatched: 2. This CDR3 is built from 14 residues. Here the CDR3 DNA reads TGTGCCAGCAGAACTAGCGGGGGTTACAATGAGCAGTTCTTC. Amino acids: CASRTSGGYNEQFF.

The chain recombines TRBV2 with TRBJ2-1, with TRBD1 identical over 8 bases. Germline values: CDR1 SNHLY, CDR2 FYNNEI. The V segment lost 6 bases and the J segment 0 bases; nucleotides outside the gene matches: 4. The CDR3 is 15 residues long. The CDR3 nucleotides are TGTGCCAGCAGGGCTGGGACAGGCTCCTACAATGAGCAGTTCTTC. This encodes CASRAGTGSYNEQFF.

The chain combines TRBV6-1 with TRBJ2-7; 8 nucleotides line up with TRBD2. The CDR3 sequence is 16 residues long. Per germline, CDR1 MNHNS and CDR2 SASEGT. V was pared by 0 bases and J by 4 bases, with 8 bases of the junction left unmatched. CDR3 in amino acids: CASSEAGTSGLYEQYF. In DNA, the CDR3 is TGTGCCAGCAGTGAAGCGGGAACTAGCGGTCTGTACGAGCAGTACTTC.

J is TRBJ1-1 and V is TRBV19, with D hard to call. Germline assignment: CDR1 LNHDA and CDR2 SQIVND (reference sequence). This CDR3 is built from 12 residues. The ends were cut back, 7 bases at V and 8 bases at J, with 14 bases in the middle. CDR3 sequence reads: CASKVGAVEAFF. Here the CDR3 DNA reads TGTGCCAGTAAGGTCGGAGCAGTAGAAGCTTTCTTT.

About this clone: The junction shows a germline mismatch at one end, possibly a read error. The V gene is TRBV5-8, the J gene TRBJ1-6; tentatively, D is TRBD1 (5 bases). The CDR3 has 13 residues. CDR1 is SGHTS and CDR2 is YDEGEE in the germline V gene. The CDR3 region is CASSSIIDPTEIF. The CDR3 DNA sequence: TGTGCCAGCAGCTCCATCATTGACCCGACAGAGATCTTT.